One TCR beta chain is described in this entry. These data belong to a study of control samples from healthy donors and cancer patients. The CDR3 is 15 residues long. Trimming cost V 4 bases and J 4 bases; bases outside gene matches: 5. CDR1 and CDR2 from the germline V gene are SEHNR and FQNEAQ (reference sequence). TCRdb's copy holds only in-frame clones and misses some; the assay was immunoSEQ multiplex PCR. The sample has fewer than 20,000 clones; roughly 85% are singletons. The sequenced sample consisted of PBMCs. The chain combines TRBV7-9 with TRBJ2-3; TRBD2 agrees at 10 bases. The receptor's source is a man older than 75 with head and neck cancer. The CDR3 bases are TGTGCCAGCAGCTGGGGAGCGGGGGGGGCAGATACGCAGTATTTT. Translation: CASSWGAGGADTQYF.